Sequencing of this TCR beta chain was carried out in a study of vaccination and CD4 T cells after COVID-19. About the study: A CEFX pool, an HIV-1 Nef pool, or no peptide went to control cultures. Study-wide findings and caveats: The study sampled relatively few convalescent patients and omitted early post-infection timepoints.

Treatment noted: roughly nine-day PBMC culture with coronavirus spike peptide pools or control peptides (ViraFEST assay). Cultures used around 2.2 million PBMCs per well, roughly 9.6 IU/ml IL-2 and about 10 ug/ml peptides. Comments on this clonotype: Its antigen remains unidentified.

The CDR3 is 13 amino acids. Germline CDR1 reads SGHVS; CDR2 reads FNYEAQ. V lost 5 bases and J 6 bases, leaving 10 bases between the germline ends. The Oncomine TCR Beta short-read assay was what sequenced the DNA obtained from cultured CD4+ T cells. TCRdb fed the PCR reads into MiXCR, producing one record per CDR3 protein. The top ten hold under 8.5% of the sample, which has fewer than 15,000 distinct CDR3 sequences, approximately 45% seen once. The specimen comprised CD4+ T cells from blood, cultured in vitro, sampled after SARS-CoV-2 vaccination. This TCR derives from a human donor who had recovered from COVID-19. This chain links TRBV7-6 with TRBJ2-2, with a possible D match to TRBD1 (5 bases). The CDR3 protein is CASSQQGSGELFF. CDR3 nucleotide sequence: TGTGCCAGCAGCCAGCAGGGCTCCGGGGAGCTGTTTTTT.